This TCR beta chain is drawn from a study of T cell clonotyping in hematopoietic cell transplantation. This CDR3 comprises 13 residues. V lost 5 bases and J lost 4, with 12 bases in between. Looked up from germline, CDR1 is SGHVS and CDR2 is FQNEAQ. TCRdb keeps only in-frame clones here, not all; method: immunoSEQ multiplex PCR. The repertoire holds about 44,000 clones, with 94% as singletons. The V call is TRBV7-8, the J call TRBJ2-7; D may be TRBD1 (6 bases). Sequenced sample: peripheral blood mononuclear cells. This TCR was recovered from a woman between 50 and 59 years old in good health. Some clones in this sample may be carry-over from other donors' samples. The CDR3 spells CASSPGQLYEQYF. The CDR3 bases are TGTGCCAGCAGCCCGGGACAATTATACGAGCAGTACTTC.